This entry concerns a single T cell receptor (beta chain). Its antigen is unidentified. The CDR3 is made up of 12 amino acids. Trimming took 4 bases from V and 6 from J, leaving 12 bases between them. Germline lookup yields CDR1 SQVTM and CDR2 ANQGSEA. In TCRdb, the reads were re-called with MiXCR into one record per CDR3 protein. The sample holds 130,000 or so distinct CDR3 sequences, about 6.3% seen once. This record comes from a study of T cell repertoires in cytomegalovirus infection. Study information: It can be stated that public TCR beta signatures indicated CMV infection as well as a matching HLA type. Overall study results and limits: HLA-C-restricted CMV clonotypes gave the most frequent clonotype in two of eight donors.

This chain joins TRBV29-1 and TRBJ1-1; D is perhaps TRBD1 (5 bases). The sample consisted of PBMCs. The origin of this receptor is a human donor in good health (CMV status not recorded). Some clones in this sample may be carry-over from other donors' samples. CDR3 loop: CSVASQVAEAFF. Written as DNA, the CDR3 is TGCAGCGTTGCGTCACAGGTTGCTGAAGCTTTCTTT.